This T cell receptor (beta chain) emerged from a study of T cells in localized non-small cell lung cancer. Study-wide results and caveats: Uninvolved neighboring lung showed the greatest T cell clonality, exceeding tumor. Median detection of top 100 tumor clones in adjacent lung was about 52 clones. With higher T cell density in blood came longer overall survival. Because researchers sequenced only one region of the tumor, heterogeneity is still possible.

With 3 bases removed from V and 4 bases from J, the gap between germline ends came to 13 bases. In germline, CDR1 is MGHRA, CDR2 YSYEKL. The CDR3 is 15 amino acids. Comment on this clone: Its antigen is not identified.

TCRdb keeps only in-frame clones here, not all; method: immunoSEQ multiplex PCR. The sample has 15,000 to 20,000 clones; around 81% are singletons. Sequenced here: peripheral blood, sampled before any cancer treatment. The V and J genes are TRBV4-1 and TRBJ1-3; TRBD1 might be the D (5 bases). This clonotype was obtained from a female donor at least 60 years old with stage I lung adenocarcinoma. DNA for the CDR3: TGCGCCAGCAGCCAGACGACAGAAGGGGGAAACACCATATATTTT. As protein: CASSQTTEGGNTIYF.